This record covers a single TCR beta chain. Its antigen specificity is not known. Base qualities are missing; no much larger clone stands one base away. This sample is part of a study of post-analysis software for immune sequencing data (dated by TCRdb to 2013 to 2016). About the study as a whole: Recorded disease courses included relapsing-remitting, secondary progressive and progressive-relapsing multiple sclerosis, with some patients lacking subtype annotation. The patient repertoires were compared against some twelve previously published healthy control repertoires obtained from donors aged roughly 6 to 25 years. A subset of samples was prepared in parallel using single-end sample barcoding, then pooled and co-amplified after Illumina adapter ligation. General findings and caveats noted by the study authors: Compared with controls, multiple sclerosis patients had significantly lower normalized Chao1 diversity, a finding suggesting substantial peripheral T-cell clonal expansion. Direct clustering with F measure showed strong co-clustering of samples prepared in the same batch, prompting a batch-effect correction. The control group was slightly older than the multiple sclerosis patient group. Patients showed significantly higher frequencies than controls for a handful of TRBV segments, among them TRBV5-6, TRBV5-1 and TRBV20-1.

There are 15 amino acids in the CDR3, from cysteine to phenylalanine inclusive. Of all the DNA, just the CDR3 is kept, 45 bases in frame from base 1. The trim is 0 bases for V and 4 bases for J, with a gap of 11 bases between the germline ends. The library came from PCR. TCRdb shows the sequencer as Illumina HiSeq 2500. Unique molecular identifiers were incorporated into TCR beta cDNA libraries to reduce PCR and sequencing biases. Some 500,000 cDNA molecules were obtained for every 1 to 10 million input T cells, so each molecule roughly corresponded to one T cell. The patient libraries were prepared and sequenced using the same protocol as the earlier healthy control dataset. Samples belonging to the same batch were prepared together, multiplexed and sequenced on a shared HiSeq lane. Per the authors' processing: MIGEC handled the raw barcoded reads, throwing out single-read molecular identifier groups before consensus assembly and CDR3 extraction. Clonotype tables were post-analysed with VDJtools, normalizing diversity by down-sampling all datasets to the smallest sample size. In repertoire overlap clustering, CDR3 amino acid sequences, but not nucleotide sequences, were matched to correct batch-related cross-sample contamination. The public reads were reanalyzed by TCRdb: fastp trimming at Q25, MiXCR alignment, in-frame beta chains only. Identical CDR3 protein sequences are pooled into one entry, listed with their most common genes and DNA. TCRdb, rather than the study authors, made the V and J calls. Present in this sample are hundreds of thousands of distinct CDR3 sequences, about 53% of which were seen just once. In total, the top ten clones hold 4.6% of the sample.

TCR beta repertoires were profiled from peripheral blood of roughly 13 young patients with multiple sclerosis to demonstrate the VDJtools post-analysis software. The patients with multiple sclerosis were children and adolescents between about 6 and 17 years of age. The sequenced sample consisted of blood. The sequence derives from a girl aged 10-17 years with multiple sclerosis. In this chain, TRBV12-3 or TRBV12-4 is recombined with TRBJ2-3; possibly the D gene is TRBD1, per 5 matching bases. The encoded CDR3 is CASSLAVRVADTQYF. The DNA sequence is as follows: TGTGCCAGCAGTTTAGCGGTCAGGGTAGCAGATACGCAGTATTTT.